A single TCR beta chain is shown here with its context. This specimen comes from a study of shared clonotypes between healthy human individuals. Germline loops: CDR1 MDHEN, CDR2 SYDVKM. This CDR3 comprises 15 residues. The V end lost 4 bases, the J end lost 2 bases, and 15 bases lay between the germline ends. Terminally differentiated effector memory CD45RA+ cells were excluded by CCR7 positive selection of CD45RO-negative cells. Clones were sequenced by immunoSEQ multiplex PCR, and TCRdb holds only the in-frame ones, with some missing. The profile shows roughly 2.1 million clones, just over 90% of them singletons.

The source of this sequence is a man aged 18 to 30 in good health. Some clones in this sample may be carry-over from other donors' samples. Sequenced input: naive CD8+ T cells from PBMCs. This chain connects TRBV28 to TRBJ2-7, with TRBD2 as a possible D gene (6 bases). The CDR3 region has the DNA TGTGCCAGCAGTTGGAGGGGATTACAACCCTACGAGCAGTACTTC. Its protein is CASSWRGLQPYEQYF. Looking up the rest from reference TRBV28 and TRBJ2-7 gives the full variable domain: DVKVTQSSRYLVKRTGEKVFLECVQDMDHENMFWYRQDPGLGLRLIYFSYDVKMKEKGDIPEGYSVSREKKERFSLILESASTNQTSMYLCASSWRGLQPYEQYFGPGTRLTVT.